The 19 T cell receptor beta chains reported below all come from one sample, sequenced in a study of post-analysis software for immune sequencing data. Included in the TCR beta cDNA libraries were unique molecular identifiers. In TCRdb, the PCR reads were re-called with MiXCR into one record per CDR3 protein. The sample has over 150,000 distinct CDR3 sequences; around 28% are singletons. Their specific antigens are unknown. Study conclusions and caveats: Roughly 5 TRBV segments (TRBV5-6, TRBV5-1 and TRBV20-1 among them) occurred more frequently in patients than in controls.

The sequencing sample was made of blood. These receptors were taken from a girl aged 5 to 17 with multiple sclerosis.

Of note for this clonotype: A much larger clone is a single base away; this may be a read error. The chain links TRBV29-1 to TRBJ2-5; tentatively, D is TRBD1 or TRBD2 (6 bases each). CDR3 size: 13 residues. Per the germline V gene, CDR1 is SQVTM and CDR2 is ANQGSEA. The CDR3 DNA is TGCAGTCGGAGCGGGCTAAGACGGGACAAGCAGTACTTC. Protein sequence: CSRSGLRRDKQYF.

This clonotype was observed a handful of times. The chain links TRBV5-5 to TRBJ1-5, with no clear D. Trimming shortened V by 0 bases and J by 7 bases, and 11 bases separated the two germline ends. The length of the CDR3 is 14 residues. CDR1 is SGHKS, CDR2 YYEKEE, per germline (reference sequence). The CDR3 coding sequence is TGTGCCAGCAGCTTGGGGTCATTGGCGCAGCCCCAGCATTTT. Its translation: CASSLGSLAQPQHF.

About this clonotype itself: Compared with germline, one end of the junction differs, possibly owing to a read error. The J gene is TRBJ2-1, the V gene TRBV7-7; D not certain. CDR3 length: 17 amino acids. CDR1 SSHAT and CDR2 FNYEAQ come from the germline V gene (reference sequence). CDR3 residues: CASSLTARITSYNEQFF. The CDR3 coding sequence is TGTGCTAGCAGCTTAACTGCTAGGATTACCTCTTACAATGAGCAGTTCTTC.

This clonotype was detected many times. The V gene is TRBV29-1, the J gene TRBJ1-2; D unclear. Trimming removed 7 bases at V and 3 bases at J, with 9 bases between. The germline V gene has CDR1 SQVTM and CDR2 ANQGSEA. The CDR3 extends over 11 amino acids. CDR3 protein: CSGAVYYGYTF. The CDR3 DNA follows: TGCAGCGGTGCCGTATACTATGGCTACACCTTC.

As regards this clonotype: Possible read error: a much larger clone is one base away. V gene TRBV29-1 combines with J gene TRBJ2-3; 8 bases are shared with TRBD2. CDR1 SQVTM and CDR2 ANQGSEA come from the germline V gene. After removal of 6 bases from V and 8 bases from J, the junction contained 10 bases not matched to a gene. The CDR3 extends over 13 amino acids. CDR3 sequence: CSVLGTRLGTQYF. The CDR3 DNA reads as TGCAGCGTCCTCGGGACTAGGCTGGGTACGCAGTATTTT.

This clonotype came up a few times. V usage is TRBV2 and J usage is TRBJ2-1; 13 bases align to TRBD2. There are 19 residues in the CDR3. Looked up from germline, CDR1 is SNHLY and CDR2 is FYNNEI. With V trimmed by 2 bases and J by 1 base, 8 bases remained unmatched. In DNA, the CDR3 is TGTGCCAGCAGTGAATTTGGGACTAGCGGGATAGGATCCTACAATGAGCAGTTCTTC. Protein sequence: CASSEFGTSGIGSYNEQFF.

This clonotype came up a few times. The chain recombines TRBV7-2 with TRBJ2-2; 7 bases map to TRBD2. Losses at the gene ends were 1 base for V and 7 bases for J; bases not matched to a gene: 9. Germline V CDR1 and CDR2: SGHTA, FQGNSA. This CDR3 spans 16 amino acids. In nucleotides, the CDR3 is TGTGCCAGCAGCTTAGTAGTTGGGCCGGGAGGCGGGGAGCTGTTTTTT. It yields the protein CASSLVVGPGGGELFF.

The chain couples TRBV6-5 to TRBJ1-1; 7 bases line up with TRBD1. Unmatched junction bases numbered 10, after V lost 6 bases and J lost 6 bases. The CDR3 extends over 14 amino acids. CDR1 and CDR2 from the germline V gene are MNHEY and SVGAGI. Written as DNA, the CDR3 is TGTGCCAGCAGGTTTACAGGGGTACACGCTGAAGCTTTCTTT. Translating it yields CASRFTGVHAEAFF.

The chain couples TRBV29-1 to TRBJ1-1, with TRBD1 as a possible D gene (5 bases). Trimming shortened V by 6 bases and J by 7 bases, and 18 bases separated the two germline ends. Germline V gene lookup returns CDR1 SQVTM and CDR2 ANQGSEA. This CDR3 comprises 13 residues. The CDR3 protein is CSVPVGRVNEAFF. The CDR3 DNA reads as TGCAGCGTCCCCGTTGGCAGGGTGAATGAAGCTTTCTTT.

This clonotype was counted between two and nine times. Germline and junction disagree at one end, which may indicate a read error. The chain joins TRBV7-9 to TRBJ2-1, with D possibly matching TRBD2 (6 bases). Germline V gene sequence: CDR1 SEHNR, CDR2 FQNEAQ (reference sequence). The CDR3 loop spans 16 amino acids. The CDR3 DNA is TGTGCCAGCACCCGAACGGGGGAGACCCTCGGCAATGGGCAGTTCTTC. Protein sequence: CASTRTGETLGNGQFF. The full variable domain, completed using reference TRBV7-9 and TRBJ2-1, is DTGVSQNPRHKITKRGQNVTFRCDPISEHNRLYWYRQTLGQGPEFLTYFQNEAQLEKSRLLSDRFSAERPKGSFSTLEIQRTEQGDSAMYLCASTRTGETLGNGQFFGPGTRLTVL.

This clonotype showed up just a few times. An end of the junction does not agree with germline; a read error may underlie this. This sequence joins TRBV7-2 and TRBJ1-6; unclear D gene. The germline V gene encodes CDR1 SGHTA and CDR2 FQGNSA. CDR3 length: 14 amino acids. The CDR3 coding sequence is TGTGCCAGCAGCTTAGGGGGTAAGGGCTCACCCCCCCACTTT. It specifies CASSLGGKGSPPHF.

This chain uses TRBV27 with TRBJ2-3, with TRBD2 matching 11 bases. The CDR3 runs 16 residues. Trimming at V came to 6 bases and at J to 4 bases, leaving 9 bases not matched to a gene. Germline values: CDR1 MNHEY, CDR2 SMNVEV (reference sequence). The CDR3 sequence is CASSQGTSGISDTQYF. The CDR3 DNA follows: TGTGCCAGCAGCCAAGGGACTAGCGGAATTTCAGATACGCAGTATTTT.

J is TRBJ2-5 and V is TRBV5-1; D is unresolved. This CDR3 has 11 residues. The germline V and J ends were trimmed by 1 base and 11 bases, with 9 bases remaining between them. CDR1 SGHRS and CDR2 YFSETQ come from the germline V gene. This CDR3 reads CASSLRVEQYF. The CDR3 DNA is TGCGCCAGCAGCTTGCGGGTGGAGCAGTACTTC.

This clonotype was recorded many times. CDR3 coding DNA: TGTGCCAGCAGCTCTAGCGGGAGATACGAGCAGTACTTC. Protein sequence: CASSSSGRYEQYF. The gene calls are TRBV7-2 and TRBJ2-7, with 10 bases matching TRBD2. Germline V gene sequence: CDR1 SGHTA, CDR2 FQGNSA. CDR3 length: 13 residues. The trim removed 4 bases at V and 4 bases at J, leaving 1 base unmatched.

Note on this clonotype: This may stem from a read error, because a much larger clone lies one nucleotide away. This chain connects TRBV6-5 to TRBJ2-1; 12 bases match TRBD2. Germline-derived CDR1 and CDR2 are MNHEY and SVGAGI. This CDR3 is 14 amino acids long. The V and J ends lost 10 bases and 7 bases, in that order; junction bases with no gene match: 8. CDR3: CANRGTSGYNEQFF. The CDR3 nucleotides read TGTGCCAACAGGGGGACTAGCGGGTATAATGAGCAGTTCTTC.

At least ten counts were recorded for this clonotype. The genes are TRBV10-3 and TRBJ2-1; TRBD2 agrees at 7 bases. The germline gives CDR1 ENHRY, CDR2 SYGVKD. This CDR3 has 17 residues. The junction had 15 bases not matched to a gene; V was cut back by 5 bases and J by 5 bases. This CDR3 reads CAISSGVFGPTNNEQFF. Here the CDR3 DNA reads TGTGCCATCAGTAGCGGGGTTTTTGGACCCACCAACAATGAGCAGTTCTTC.

This clonotype was seen only a few times. The chain employs TRBV5-1 and TRBJ2-5, with TRBD1 matching over 8 bases. The CDR3 loop spans 15 amino acids. Unmatched junction bases numbered 6, after V lost 0 bases and J lost 5 bases. Germline loops: CDR1 SGHRS, CDR2 YFSETQ. This CDR3 is CASSLVAGTGETQYF. The CDR3 region has the DNA TGCGCCAGCAGCTTGGTGGCAGGGACAGGCGAGACCCAGTACTTC.

The chain combines TRBV28 with TRBJ2-7, with a tentative D call TRBD2 (6 bases). The CDR3 covers 13 residues. V was pared by 4 bases and J by 4 bases, with 11 bases between. Germline V gene sequence: CDR1 MDHEN, CDR2 SYDVKM. The CDR3 loop is CASSYLREYEQYF. In nucleotides, the CDR3 is TGTGCCAGCAGTTACCTCCGGGAGTACGAGCAGTACTTC.

This clonotype was seen at least ten times. The gene calls are TRBV28 and TRBJ1-2, with D hard to call. Germline CDR1 and CDR2: MDHEN and SYDVKM. The CDR3 contains 14 residues. V shed 5 bases and J shed 3 bases, with 13 bases lying between them. This chain's CDR3 is CASSPLSWDYGYTF. CDR3 DNA: TGTGCCAGCAGTCCCTTGAGCTGGGACTATGGCTACACCTTC.